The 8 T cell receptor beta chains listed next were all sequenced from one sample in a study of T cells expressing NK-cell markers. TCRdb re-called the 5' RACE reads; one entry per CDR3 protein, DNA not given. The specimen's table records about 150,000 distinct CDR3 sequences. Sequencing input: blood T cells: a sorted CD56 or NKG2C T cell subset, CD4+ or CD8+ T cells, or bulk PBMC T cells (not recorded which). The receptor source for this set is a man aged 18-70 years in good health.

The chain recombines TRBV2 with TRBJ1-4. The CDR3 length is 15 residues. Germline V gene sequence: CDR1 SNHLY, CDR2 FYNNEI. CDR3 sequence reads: CAAAETTSTNEKLFF.

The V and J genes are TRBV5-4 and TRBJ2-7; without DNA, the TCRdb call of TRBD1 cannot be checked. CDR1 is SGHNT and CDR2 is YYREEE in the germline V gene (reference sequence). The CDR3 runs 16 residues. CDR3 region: CASSLALGTGVYEQYF.

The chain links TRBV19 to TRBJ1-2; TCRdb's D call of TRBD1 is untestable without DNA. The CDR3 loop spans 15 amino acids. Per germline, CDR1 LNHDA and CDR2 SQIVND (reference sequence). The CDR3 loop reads CASSISRPGGYGYTF.

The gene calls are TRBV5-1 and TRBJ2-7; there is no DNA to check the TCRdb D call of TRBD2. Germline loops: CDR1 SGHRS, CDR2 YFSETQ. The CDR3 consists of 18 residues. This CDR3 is CASSLGGEGSGTYYEQYF. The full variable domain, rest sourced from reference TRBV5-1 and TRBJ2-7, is KAGVTQTPRYLIKTRGQQVTLSCSPISGHRSVSWYQQTPGQGLQFLFEYFSETQRNKGNFPGRFSGRQFSNSRSEMNVSTLELGDSALYLCASSLGGEGSGTYYEQYFGPGTRLTVT.

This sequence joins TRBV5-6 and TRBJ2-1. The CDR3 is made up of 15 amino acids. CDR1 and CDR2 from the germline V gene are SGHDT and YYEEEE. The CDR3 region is CASSLVGASYNEQFF.

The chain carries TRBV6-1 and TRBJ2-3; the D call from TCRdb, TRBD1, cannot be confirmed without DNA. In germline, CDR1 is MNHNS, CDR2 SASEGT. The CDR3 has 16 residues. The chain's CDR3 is CASSEWDRVNTDTQYF.

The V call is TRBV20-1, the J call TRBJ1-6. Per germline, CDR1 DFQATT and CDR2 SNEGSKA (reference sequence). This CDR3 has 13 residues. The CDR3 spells CSARVPFEDPLHF.

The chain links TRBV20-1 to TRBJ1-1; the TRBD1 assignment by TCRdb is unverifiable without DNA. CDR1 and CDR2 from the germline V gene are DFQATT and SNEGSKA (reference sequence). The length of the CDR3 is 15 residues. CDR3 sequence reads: CSATPGTSMNTEAFF.